The rows below give T cell receptor beta chains drawn from one sample of a study of T cell changes during pregnancy in multiple sclerosis. Using immunoSEQ multiplex PCR, the repertoire was profiled, and TCRdb retains in-frame clones only, with some absent. The repertoire consists of 30,000 or so clones, with about nine tenths occurring once and the leading ten covering roughly 5.1%. The specimen was CD8+ T cells from peripheral blood mononuclear cells, collected in the first trimester of pregnancy. The receptors shown here come from a female donor with multiple sclerosis, enrolled in a pregnancy study. Each CDR3 is given with its conserved first and last residue. D genes are given only for firm matches. Rows may omit the clone size; those that give it use once, few, many or a size class.

TRBJ1-1 | TRBV7-8 | . | . | CASTSSDTEAFF | TGTGCCAGCACCTCTTCCGACACTGAAGCTTTCTTT
TRBJ2-3 | TRBV28 | TRBD1 | . | CASSLGQGHTDTQYF | TGTGCCAGCAGTTTAGGACAGGGGCACACAGATACGCAGTATTTT
TRBJ2-7 | TRBV4-3 | TRBD1 | . | CASSQGTGGPYEQYF | TGCGCCAGCAGCCAAGGGACAGGGGGACCCTACGAGCAGTACTTC
TRBJ2-1 | TRBV9 | TRBD2 | . | CASTRTSGMGEQFF | TGTGCCAGCACCCGGACTAGCGGGATGGGTGAGCAGTTCTTC
TRBJ2-2 | TRBV13 | . | . | CASSPEGSEPNTGELFF | TGTGCCAGCAGCCCCGAGGGTAGCGAACCGAACACCGGGGAGCTGTTTTTT
TRBJ2-2 | TRBV23-1 | . | . | CASSPMRAERTGELFF | TGCGCCAGCAGTCCCATGAGGGCGGAAAGGACCGGGGAGCTGTTTTTT
TRBJ1-1 | TRBV9 | . | . | CASSAPRGGNTEAFF | TGTGCCAGCAGCGCTCCCCGAGGGGGAAACACTGAAGCTTTCTTT
TRBJ2-3 | TRBV27 | TRBD2 | . | CASSLVLAATDTQYF | TGTGCCAGCAGTTTAGTCCTAGCGGCCACAGATACGCAGTATTTT
TRBJ1-3 | TRBV28 | . | . | CASIGESSGNTIYF | TGTGCCAGTATCGGGGAAAGCTCTGGAAACACCATATATTTT
TRBJ1-1 | TRBV19 | . | . | CASSIEGGQMNTEAFF | TGTGCCAGTAGTATAGAGGGTGGGCAAATGAACACTGAAGCTTTCTTT
TRBJ2-5 | TRBV6-6 | . | . | CATHGGRRRGETQYF | TGTGCCACCCACGGTGGACGACGAAGGGGGGAGACCCAGTACTTC
TRBJ1-2 | TRBV4-3 | TRBD1 | . | CASSQDNTGGDYGYTF | TGCGCCAGCAGCCAAGATAATACAGGGGGCGACTATGGCTACACCTTC
TRBJ2-5 | TRBV27 | TRBD2 | once | CASSLLLAGGPQETQYF | TGTGCCAGCAGCTTATTACTAGCGGGAGGCCCACAAGAGACCCAGTACTTC
TRBJ2-1 | TRBV9 | . | . | CASSFYHSGPNNEQFF | TGTGCCAGCAGCTTTTATCACAGCGGGCCTAACAATGAGCAGTTCTTC
TRBJ2-3 | TRBV5-4 | TRBD2 | . | CASSSITGGYSTDTQYF | TGTGCCAGCAGTTCAATAACGGGGGGATACAGCACAGATACGCAGTATTTT
TRBJ1-4 | TRBV6-1 | . | once | CASTVMVPEKLFF | TGTGCCAGCACAGTAATGGTCCCTGAAAAACTGTTTTTT
TRBJ1-2 | TRBV13 | . | . | CASSFEKTGYGYTF | TGTGCCAGCAGCTTCGAGAAGACAGGCTATGGCTACACCTTC
TRBJ2-1 | TRBV4-2 | TRBD1 | . | CASSPVLGTGGSEQFF | TGTGCCAGCAGCCCTGTGTTGGGGACAGGGGGCTCTGAGCAGTTCTTC
TRBJ2-7 | TRBV7-9 | . | . | CASSSPVSYEQYF | TGTGCCAGCAGCTCCCCGGTTTCCTACGAGCAGTACTTC
TRBJ2-3 | TRBV19 | . | . | CASKLVLGADTQYF | TGTGCCAGTAAATTGGTACTCGGGGCAGATACGCAGTATTTT
TRBJ2-1 | TRBV2 | . | few | CASSVGKYNEQFF | TGTGCCAGCAGTGTTGGCAAATACAATGAGCAGTTCTTC
TRBJ1-5 | TRBV7-9 | TRBD1 | once | CASSSTGPGSQPQHF | TGTGCCAGCAGCTCGACAGGGCCTGGAAGTCAGCCCCAGCATTTT
TRBJ1-1 | TRBV25-1 | . | . | CASSEWGENTEAFF | TGTGCCAGCAGTGAATGGGGGGAGAACACTGAAGCTTTCTTT
TRBJ2-7 | TRBV27 | . | . | CASSWPSAKNLPLYEQYF | TGTGCCAGCAGTTGGCCCAGCGCTAAAAACCTCCCACTCTACGAGCAGTACTTC
TRBJ2-1 | TRBV7-2 | . | . | CASSLDRTLKVQFF | TGTGCCAGCAGCTTAGACAGGACCCTAAAAGTCCAGTTCTTC
TRBJ1-6 | TRBV27 | . | . | CASSLSGGSYNSPLHF | TGTGCCAGCAGTTTATCGGGAGGCTCCTATAATTCACCCCTCCACTTT
TRBJ2-7 | TRBV19 | TRBD2 | . | CASSTGTSPAYEQYF | TGTGCCAGTAGTACAGGGACTAGCCCCGCGTATGAGCAGTACTTC
TRBJ2-3 | TRBV5-1 | . | . | CASNPEGTDTQYF | TGCGCCAGCAACCCTGAGGGCACAGATACGCAGTATTTT
TRBJ1-1 | TRBV5-1 | . | . | CASSSGIGEVVNTEAFF | TGCGCCAGCAGCTCAGGGATTGGTGAGGTGGTGAACACTGAAGCTTTCTTT
TRBJ1-5 | TRBV2 | . | . | CASSDPLTEPSNQPQHF | TGTGCCAGCAGCGACCCTTTGACAGAGCCGAGCAATCAGCCCCAGCATTTT
TRBJ2-1 | TRBV30 | . | . | CAWSVFQDSFYNEQFF | TGTGCCTGGAGTGTATTCCAGGACAGCTTCTACAATGAGCAGTTCTTC
TRBJ2-1 | TRBV5-1 | . | . | CASSTESSYNEQFF | TGCGCCAGCAGTACTGAGAGCTCCTACAATGAGCAGTTCTTC
TRBJ2-3 | TRBV28 | . | . | CASRLWTGTDTQYF | TGTGCCAGCCGATTATGGACGGGGACAGATACGCAGTATTTT
TRBJ2-7 | TRBV28 | TRBD1 | few | CASSWDRGSYEQYF | TGTGCCAGCAGTTGGGACAGGGGGTCCTACGAGCAGTACTTC
TRBJ2-7 | TRBV5-4 | TRBD2 | . | CASSFDAGASYEQYF | TGTGCCAGCAGCTTTGACGCGGGAGCCTCCTACGAGCAGTACTTC
TRBJ2-1 | TRBV27 | . | . | CASSFQREQFF | TGTGCCAGCAGTTTTCAGCGGGAGCAGTTCTTC
TRBJ2-7 | TRBV5-4 | TRBD1 | once | CASSLGQENSYEQYF | TGTGCCAGCAGCCTAGGACAGGAGAATTCCTACGAGCAGTACTTC
TRBJ2-3 | TRBV2 | TRBD2 | . | CASRGTSGSTDTQYF | TGTGCCAGCAGGGGGACTAGCGGTAGCACAGATACGCAGTATTTT
TRBJ1-2 | TRBV9 | . | . | CASSPEDYGYTF | TGTGCCAGCAGCCCGGAGGACTATGGCTACACCTTC
TRBJ2-3 | TRBV5-1 | . | . | CASSLVGQTLTDTQYF | TGCGCCAGCAGCTTGGTCGGACAGACCCTCACAGATACGCAGTATTTT
TRBJ2-4 | TRBV6-1 | TRBD2 | . | CASSEGLAGAKNIQYF | TGTGCCAGCAGTGAAGGACTAGCGGGAGCCAAAAACATTCAGTACTTC
TRBJ2-1 | TRBV9 | TRBD2 | . | CASSAGSGAHSYNEQFF | TGTGCCAGCAGCGCCGGGAGCGGGGCCCACTCCTACAATGAGCAGTTCTTC
TRBJ2-7 | TRBV27 | TRBD2 | . | CASSPEREWGEQYF | TGTGCCAGCAGTCCAGAGCGGGAGTGGGGAGAGCAGTACTTC
TRBJ2-3 | TRBV4-3 | TRBD2 | . | CASSRDFEGLAGGDTQYF | TGCGCCAGCAGCCGAGATTTCGAAGGGCTAGCGGGTGGAGATACGCAGTATTTT
TRBJ2-3 | TRBV5-1 | . | . | CASSPLLRLGIDTQYF | TGCGCCAGCAGCCCGCTTCTGAGACTAGGGATAGATACGCAGTATTTT